This passage covers 12 T cell receptor beta chains from one sample sequenced in a study of blood T cell repertoires in COVID-19. The repertoire was sequenced with immunoSEQ multiplex PCR; TCRdb's copy has only in-frame clones and lacks some. This table holds more than 200,000 clones, around 80% found once. The sample taken for sequencing was peripheral blood. The receptors originated from a woman over 75 with COVID-19, enrolled during active disease.

The chain has TRBV2 and TRBJ1-5, with D perhaps TRBD1 (6 bases). Trimming removed 6 bases from V and 7 bases from J, with 13 bases in between. Germline values: CDR1 SNHLY, CDR2 FYNNEI. The CDR3 is 13 amino acids. The CDR3, as DNA: TGTGCCAGCAGAGGGGAAGGGGGACAGCCCCAGCATTTT. The encoded protein is CASRGEGGQPQHF.

CDR3 amino acids: CASSPGTYYGYTF. The CDR3 nucleotides read TGTGCCAGCAGCCCAGGAACCTACTATGGCTACACCTTC. The gene calls are TRBV7-9 and TRBJ1-2; D unclear. V dropped 5 bases and J dropped 3 bases, with 10 bases sitting between them. The length of the CDR3 is 13 residues. The germline gives CDR1 SEHNR, CDR2 FQNEAQ (reference sequence).

The chain carries TRBV7-2 and TRBJ2-1; D may be TRBD2 (6 bases). Germline assignment: CDR1 SGHTA and CDR2 FQGNSA. CDR3 length: 14 residues. V was pared by 2 bases and J by 5 bases, with 10 bases between. CDR3 DNA: TGTGCCAGCAGCTTATCTTGGGGGGACAATGAGCAGTTCTTC. It translates to CASSLSWGDNEQFF.

The chain combines TRBV5-1 with TRBJ1-1; tentative D call: TRBD1 (5 bases). Between the trimmed V and J ends, which lost 4 bases and 1 base, there was a span of 14 bases. In germline, CDR1 is SGHRS, CDR2 YFSETQ. The CDR3 loop spans 15 amino acids. The CDR3 here is CASSLIGVENTEAFF. The CDR3 coding sequence is TGCGCCAGCAGCCTGATAGGGGTAGAGAACACTGAAGCTTTCTTT.

This clone has a count of ten or more. The J gene is TRBJ1-6, the V gene TRBV19, with TRBD1 identical over 9 bases. The J segment lost 8 bases and the V segment lost 8 bases, leaving 7 bases of the junction unmatched. The CDR3 length is 14 residues. Germline V gives CDR1 LNHDA, CDR2 SQIVND (reference sequence). Written as DNA, the CDR3 is TGTGCCAGTCAGACAGGGGGTCAGGATTCACCCCTCCACTTT. Translation: CASQTGGQDSPLHF.

The rearrangement uses TRBV18 and TRBJ2-1; D remains ambiguous. V lost 6 bases and J 8 bases, leaving 23 bases between the germline ends. CDR3 length: 16 residues. Germline V CDR1 and CDR2: KGHSH, LQKENI. The CDR3 region is CASSSVEKLSFDEQFF. In DNA, the CDR3 is TGTGCCAGCTCGTCGGTGGAAAAACTAAGTTTCGATGAGCAGTTCTTC.

A single count supports this clone. CDR3 protein: CASSDQGGLETQYF. CDR3 in DNA: TGTGCCAGCAGTGATCAGGGGGGCCTGGAGACCCAGTACTTC. This chain joins TRBV25-1 and TRBJ2-5; D is possibly TRBD1 (7 bases). With 3 bases removed from V and 5 bases from J, the gap between germline ends came to 13 bases. Germline V gene data show CDR1 as MGHDK and CDR2 as SYGVNS. The CDR3 is 14 residues long. Complete variable domain (other parts from reference TRBV25-1 and TRBJ2-5): EADIYQTPRYLVIGTGKKITLECSQTMGHDKMYWYQQDPGMELHLIHYSYGVNSTEKGDLSSESTVSRIRTEHFPLTLESARPSHTSQYLCASSDQGGLETQYFGPGTRLLVL.

The chain has TRBV7-7 and TRBJ2-1; 10 nucleotides agree with TRBD2. Trimming cost V 1 base and J 5 bases; bases outside gene matches: 2. In germline, CDR1 is SSHAT, CDR2 FNYEAQ (reference sequence). The CDR3 is 15 amino acids. CDR3 amino acids: CASSLGSGGHNEQFF. For the CDR3, the DNA is TGTGCCAGCAGCTTAGGTAGCGGGGGGCACAATGAGCAGTTCTTC.

This clone turned up a few times. CDR3 sequence reads: CAIRGGTSFPYEQYF. The CDR3 DNA reads TGTGCCATCAGGGGTGGGACTTCCTTTCCCTACGAGCAGTACTTC. The chain joins TRBV10-3 to TRBJ2-7, with a possible D match to TRBD2 (6 bases). Trimming removed 6 bases from V and 2 bases from J, with 17 bases in between. The CDR3 runs 15 residues. CDR1 ENHRY and CDR2 SYGVKD come from the germline V gene.

The chain is built from TRBV11-2 and TRBJ2-1, with TRBD2 matching 10 bases. This CDR3 is 17 amino acids long. V lost 3 bases to trimming and J lost 9 bases; unmatched junction nucleotides: 14. Germline loops: CDR1 SGHAT, CDR2 FQNNGV. The CDR3 spells CASSFQRGGVLWSEQFF. The CDR3 nucleotides read TGTGCCAGCAGCTTCCAGCGGGGGGGCGTTTTGTGGAGTGAGCAGTTCTTC.

The chain recombines TRBV4-3 with TRBJ1-1; maybe TRBD1 (6 bases). CDR3 length equals 13 residues. Germline V gene lookup returns CDR1 LGHNA and CDR2 YSLEER. Trimming removed 4 bases from V and 4 bases from J, with 10 bases in between. The CDR3 DNA sequence: TGCGCCAGCAGCCCAGGGGAGCGCACTGAAGCTTTCTTT. Protein sequence: CASSPGERTEAFF.

CDR3 sequence: CASSRGQGTGELFF. DNA of the CDR3: TGTGCCAGCAGCCGAGGACAGGGGACCGGGGAGCTGTTTTTT. V usage is TRBV3-1 (or the pseudogene TRBV3-2) and J usage is TRBJ2-2, with 9 bases lining up with TRBD1. The CDR3 covers 14 residues. Germline V lookup: CDR1 LGHDT, CDR2 YNNKEL (reference sequence). The V gene end was trimmed by 4 bases and the J gene end by 5 bases; junction bases not matched to a gene: 2.